A single sample gave rise to the 8 T cell receptor beta chains below, sequenced in a study of cytomegalovirus exposure and HLA in healthy donors. The PCR contained 60 Vbeta and 13 Jbeta primers. Libraries were prepared by immunoSEQ multiplex PCR; TCRdb keeps only in-frame clonotypes and omits some of them. The data contain about 150,000 clones, 70% to 80% of them singletons. The sample consisted of PBMCs. The receptors come from a human donor in good health.

There are a few counts of this clone. The V gene is TRBV18, the J gene TRBJ1-5; D is unclear. V gave up 4 bases and J gave up 4 bases, with 8 bases separating them. This CDR3 region has 13 residues. Germline V lookup: CDR1 KGHSH, CDR2 LQKENI. CDR3 DNA sequence: TGTGCCAGCTCACGCGAGGTAAATCAGCCCCAGCATTTT. It codes for CASSREVNQPQHF. The variable domain in full, completed from reference TRBV18 and TRBJ1-5, reads NAGVMQNPRHLVRRRGQEARLRCSPMKGHSHVYWYRQLPEEGLKFMVYLQKENIIDESGMPKERFSAEFPKEGPSILRIQQVVRGDSAAYFCASSREVNQPQHFGDGTRLSIL.

This clone was recorded a few times. CDR3 DNA: TGTGCCAGCAGTCCCCCTTCAGGGATCGGCACTGAAGCTTTCTTT. This gives the protein CASSPPSGIGTEAFF. V is TRBV6-6 and J is TRBJ1-1; a possible D gene is TRBD1 (5 bases). CDR3 length equals 15 residues. In germline, CDR1 is MNHNY, CDR2 SVGAGI (reference sequence). Trimming removed 5 bases at V and 4 bases at J, with 17 bases between.

This clone has more than one count but fewer than ten. J is TRBJ2-2 and V is TRBV4-1; 11 nucleotides agree with TRBD2. The CDR3 extends over 16 amino acids. In germline, CDR1 is MGHRA, CDR2 YSYEKL. Germline trimming cut 4 bases from V and 6 bases from J; bases unmatched to any gene: 7. CDR3 nucleotide sequence: TGCGCCAGCAGCCCGGGACTAGCGGTGGCTCCCGGGGAGCTGTTTTTT. Translated: CASSPGLAVAPGELFF.

V and J are TRBV4-1 and TRBJ2-5, with TRBD2 matching over 10 bases. Trimming cost V 2 bases and J 1 base; bases outside gene matches: 1. Germline V gene sequence: CDR1 MGHRA, CDR2 YSYEKL. The CDR3 consists of 15 residues. The CDR3 DNA reads TGCGCCAGCAGCCAAACTAGCGGGATCCAAGAGACCCAGTACTTC. It encodes CASSQTSGIQETQYF.

This clone was observed a handful of times. V and J are TRBV4-3 and TRBJ1-4; D is undetermined. The CDR3 totals 12 residues. Germline CDR1 reads LGHNA; CDR2 reads YSLEER. V gave up 3 bases and J gave up 5 bases, with 4 bases separating them. The CDR3 loop is CASSHQNEKLFF. The CDR3 DNA sequence: TGCGCCAGCAGCCATCAGAATGAAAAACTGTTTTTT.

The V gene is TRBV5-6, the J gene TRBJ2-7; possibly TRBD2 for D (6 bases). Trimming shortened V by 4 bases and J by 6 bases, and 11 bases separated the two germline ends. Germline V lookup: CDR1 SGHDT, CDR2 YYEEEE. The CDR3 contains 12 residues. The CDR3 reads CASSPLRGEQYF. The CDR3 DNA reads TGTGCCAGCAGCCCCTTGCGGGGCGAGCAGTACTTC.

V and J are TRBV7-8 and TRBJ1-2; no reliable D call. The CDR3 is made up of 13 amino acids. Germline V gene lookup returns CDR1 SGHVS and CDR2 FQNEAQ. Trimming took 1 base from V and 1 from J, leaving 4 bases between them. CDR3 residues: CASSLDSNYGYTF. In DNA form, the CDR3 reads TGTGCCAGCAGCTTAGACAGTAACTATGGCTACACCTTC.

The rearrangement uses TRBV14 and TRBJ2-1, with 9 bases fitting TRBD1. This CDR3 has 15 amino acids. The germline V gene encodes CDR1 SGHDN and CDR2 FVKESK. The ends lost 6 bases at V and 7 bases at J; junction bases unmatched: 10. CDR3 nucleotides: TGTGCCAGCAGTCAAAGTACAGGGGGCAGGAATGAGCAGTTCTTC. It yields the protein CASSQSTGGRNEQFF.